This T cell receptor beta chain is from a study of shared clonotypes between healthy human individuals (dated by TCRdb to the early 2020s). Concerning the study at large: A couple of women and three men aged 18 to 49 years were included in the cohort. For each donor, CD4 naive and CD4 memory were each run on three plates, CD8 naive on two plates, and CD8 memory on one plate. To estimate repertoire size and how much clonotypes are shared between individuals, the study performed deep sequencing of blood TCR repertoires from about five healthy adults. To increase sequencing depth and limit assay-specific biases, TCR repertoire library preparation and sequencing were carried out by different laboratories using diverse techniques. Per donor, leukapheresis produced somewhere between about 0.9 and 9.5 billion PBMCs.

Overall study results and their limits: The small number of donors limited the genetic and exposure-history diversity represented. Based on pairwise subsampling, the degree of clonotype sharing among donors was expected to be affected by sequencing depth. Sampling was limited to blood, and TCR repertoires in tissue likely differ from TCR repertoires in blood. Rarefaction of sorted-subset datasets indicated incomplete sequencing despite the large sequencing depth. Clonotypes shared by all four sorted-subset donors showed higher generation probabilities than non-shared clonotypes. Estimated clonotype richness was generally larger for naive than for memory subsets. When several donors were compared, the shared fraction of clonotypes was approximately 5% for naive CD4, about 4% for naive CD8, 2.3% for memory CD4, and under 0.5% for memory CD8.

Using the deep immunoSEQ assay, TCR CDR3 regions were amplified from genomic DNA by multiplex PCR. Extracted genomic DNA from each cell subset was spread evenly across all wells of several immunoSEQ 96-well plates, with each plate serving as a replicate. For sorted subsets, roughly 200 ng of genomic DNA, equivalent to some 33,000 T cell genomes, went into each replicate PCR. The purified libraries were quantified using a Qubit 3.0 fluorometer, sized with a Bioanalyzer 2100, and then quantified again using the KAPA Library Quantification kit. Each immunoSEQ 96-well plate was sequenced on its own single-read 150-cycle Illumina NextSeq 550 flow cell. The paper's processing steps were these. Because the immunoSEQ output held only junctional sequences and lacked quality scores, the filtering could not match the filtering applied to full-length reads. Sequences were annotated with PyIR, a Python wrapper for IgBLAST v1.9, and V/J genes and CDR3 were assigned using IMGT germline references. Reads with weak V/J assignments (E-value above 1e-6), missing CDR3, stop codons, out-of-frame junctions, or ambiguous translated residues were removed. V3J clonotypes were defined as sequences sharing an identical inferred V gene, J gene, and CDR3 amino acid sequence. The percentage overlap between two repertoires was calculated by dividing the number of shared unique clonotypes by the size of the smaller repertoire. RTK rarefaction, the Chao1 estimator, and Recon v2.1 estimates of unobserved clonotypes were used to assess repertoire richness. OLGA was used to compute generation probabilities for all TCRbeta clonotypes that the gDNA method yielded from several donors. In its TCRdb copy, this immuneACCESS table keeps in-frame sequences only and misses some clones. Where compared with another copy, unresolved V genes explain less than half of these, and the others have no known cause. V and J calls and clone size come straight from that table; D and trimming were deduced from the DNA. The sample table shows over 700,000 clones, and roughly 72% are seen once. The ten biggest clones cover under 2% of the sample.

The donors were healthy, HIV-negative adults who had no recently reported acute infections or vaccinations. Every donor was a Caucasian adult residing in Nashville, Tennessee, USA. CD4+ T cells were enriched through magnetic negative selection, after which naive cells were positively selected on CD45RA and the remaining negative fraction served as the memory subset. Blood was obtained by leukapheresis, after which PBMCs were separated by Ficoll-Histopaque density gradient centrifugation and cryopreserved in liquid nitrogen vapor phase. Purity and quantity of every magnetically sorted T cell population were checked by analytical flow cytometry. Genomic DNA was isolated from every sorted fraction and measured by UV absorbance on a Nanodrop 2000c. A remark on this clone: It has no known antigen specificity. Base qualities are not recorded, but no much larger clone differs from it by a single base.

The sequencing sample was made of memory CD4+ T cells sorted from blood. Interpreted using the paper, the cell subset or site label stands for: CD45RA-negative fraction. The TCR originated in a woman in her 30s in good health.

This receptor has the CDR3 CASSLAEGTGELFF. The nucleotide sequence is TGCGCCAGCAGCTTGGCCGAGGGGACCGGGGAGCTGTTTTTT. The receptor chain draws on TRBV5-1 and TRBJ2-2, with the D call tentatively TRBD1 or TRBD2, each fitting 5 bases. V gives up 0 bases and J gives up 5 bases, and the segment between their germline ends measures 8 bases. The CDR3 sequence holds 14 residues, the cysteine and phenylalanine included. Here the CDR3 DNA is all that survives: 42 bases in frame from base 1. From a lookup of the germline V gene, CDR1 and CDR2 are SGHRS and YFSETQ.